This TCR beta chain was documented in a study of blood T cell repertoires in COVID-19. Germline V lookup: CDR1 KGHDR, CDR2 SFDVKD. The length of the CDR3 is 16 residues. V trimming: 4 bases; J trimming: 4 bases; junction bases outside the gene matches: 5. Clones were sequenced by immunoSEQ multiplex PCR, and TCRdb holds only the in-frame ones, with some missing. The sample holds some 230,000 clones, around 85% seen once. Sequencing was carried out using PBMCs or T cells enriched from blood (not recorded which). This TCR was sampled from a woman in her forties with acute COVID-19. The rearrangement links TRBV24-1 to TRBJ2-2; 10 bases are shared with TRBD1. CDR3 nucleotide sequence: TGTGCCACCAGTGACCAGACAGGGGGCATCACCGGGGAGCTGTTTTTT. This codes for CATSDQTGGITGELFF.